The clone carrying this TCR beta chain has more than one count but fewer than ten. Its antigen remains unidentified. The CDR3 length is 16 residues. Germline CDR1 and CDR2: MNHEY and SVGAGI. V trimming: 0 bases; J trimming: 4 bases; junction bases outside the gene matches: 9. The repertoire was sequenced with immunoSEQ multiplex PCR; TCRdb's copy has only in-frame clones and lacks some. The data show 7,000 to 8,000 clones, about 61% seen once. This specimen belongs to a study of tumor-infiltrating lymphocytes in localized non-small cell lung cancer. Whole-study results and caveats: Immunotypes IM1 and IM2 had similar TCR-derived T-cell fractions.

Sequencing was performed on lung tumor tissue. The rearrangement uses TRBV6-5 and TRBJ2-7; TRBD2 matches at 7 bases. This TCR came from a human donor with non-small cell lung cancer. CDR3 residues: CASSYSQSGTLYEQYF. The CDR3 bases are TGTGCCAGCAGTTACTCTCAGAGCGGGACCCTTTACGAGCAGTACTTC.